The 20 T cell receptor beta chains reported below all come from one sample, sequenced in a study of T cell responses to AZD1222 COVID-19 vaccine. Repertoires were generated with immunoSEQ multiplex PCR, while TCRdb's copy carries only in-frame clones and drops some. This sample has 150,000 or so clones, with 80% to 95% found just once. Here the sequenced sample was peripheral blood, taken 28 days after the second AZD1222 dose. These receptors were obtained from an adult who received the AZD1222 COVID-19 vaccine.

J is TRBJ1-5 and V is TRBV2; D is unresolved. Germline V gene lookup returns CDR1 SNHLY and CDR2 FYNNEI. Trimming shortened V by 7 bases and J by 5 bases, and 9 bases separated the two germline ends. The CDR3 spans 12 residues. The DNA for the CDR3 is TGTGCCAGCACTTGGGGTTATCAGCCCCAGCATTTT. Its translation: CASTWGYQPQHF.

The CDR3 region is CASRWQGGDTQYF. The DNA of the CDR3 is TGTGCCAGCAGGTGGCAGGGTGGAGATACGCAGTATTTT. The chain is built from TRBV5-5 and TRBJ2-3; perhaps TRBD1 as D (5 bases). This CDR3 comprises 13 residues. Germline V gene data show CDR1 as SGHKS and CDR2 as YYEKEE (reference sequence). Trimming removed 5 bases at V and 5 bases at J, with 12 bases between. Based on the CDR3 plus reference TRBV5-5 and TRBJ2-3, the full variable domain is DAGVTQSPTHLIKTRGQQVTLRCSPISGHKSVSWYQQVLGQGPQFIFQYYEKEERGRGNFPDRFSARQFPNYSSELNVNALLLGDSALYLCASRWQGGDTQYFGPGTRLTVL.

This clone was observed a handful of times. This CDR3 is CASSDLLLGQPQHF. In DNA, the CDR3 is TGTGCCAGCAGTGACCTGTTACTTGGCCAGCCCCAGCATTTT. V is TRBV6-2 or TRBV6-3 and J is TRBJ1-5; no clear D gene. Germline V gene sequence: CDR1 MNHEY, CDR2 SVGEGT. This CDR3 contains 14 residues. Trimming stripped 5 bases from V and 7 bases from J, with 15 bases between.

The chain has TRBV24-1 and TRBJ2-3, with 7 bases lining up with TRBD2. Germline CDR1 KGHDR, CDR2 SFDVKD. This CDR3 region has 14 residues. The junction had 7 bases not matched to a gene; V was cut back by 9 bases and J by 2 bases. The CDR3: CATSRGSFTDTQYF. DNA for the CDR3: TGTGCCACCTCACGCGGGAGCTTCACAGATACGCAGTATTTT.

The chain uses TRBV30 and TRBJ2-4; TRBD1 or TRBD2 may be the D gene (6 bases each). V was clipped by 4 bases and J by 0 bases, with 16 bases between them. The length of the CDR3 is 16 residues. The germline V gene has CDR1 GTSNPN and CDR2 SVGIG (reference sequence). CDR3 DNA sequence: TGTGCCTGGACCAGCCTAGGGGGACTAGCCAAAAACATTCAGTACTTC. This sequence encodes CAWTSLGGLAKNIQYF.

This chain joins TRBV3-1 (or the pseudogene TRBV3-2) and TRBJ1-2, with TRBD1 as a possible D gene (6 bases). The CDR3 contains 16 residues. The V gene lost 4 bases and the J gene lost 7 bases, with 22 bases spanning the gap. The germline CDR1 and CDR2 sequences are LGHDT and YNNKEL (reference sequence). The CDR3 sequence is CASSRMYREPGGGYTF. In DNA, the CDR3 is TGTGCCAGCAGCCGTATGTACAGGGAGCCGGGTGGTGGCTACACCTTC.

The chain carries TRBV5-1 and TRBJ2-3, with 8 bases matching TRBD1. Germline V CDR1 and CDR2: SGHRS, YFSETQ. V shed 4 bases, J shed 2 bases, and the junction held 6 bases outside the gene matches. The CDR3 runs 15 residues. CDR3 in amino acids: CASSRDRIITDTQYF. In nucleotides, the CDR3 is TGCGCCAGCAGCCGGGACAGGATAATCACAGATACGCAGTATTTT. The entire variable domain, with the rest obtained from reference TRBV5-1 and TRBJ2-3, is as follows: KAGVTQTPRYLIKTRGQQVTLSCSPISGHRSVSWYQQTPGQGLQFLFEYFSETQRNKGNFPGRFSGRQFSNSRSEMNVSTLELGDSALYLCASSRDRIITDTQYFGPGTRLTVL.

The rearrangement joins TRBV10-2 to TRBJ1-4; TRBD1 matches at 7 bases. Germline V gene sequence: CDR1 WSHSY, CDR2 SAAADI. Trimming at V came to 6 bases and at J to 0 bases, leaving 10 bases not matched to a gene. The CDR3 totals 17 residues. CDR3 DNA: TGCGCCAGCAGCCCAATGGGACAGTTTGCAACTAATGAAAAACTGTTTTTT. Translation: CASSPMGQFATNEKLFF.

J is TRBJ2-1 and V is TRBV9, with D perhaps assigned TRBD1 or TRBD2 (5 bases each). V dropped 2 bases and J dropped 4 bases, with 16 bases sitting between them. The germline V gene has CDR1 SGDLS and CDR2 YYNGEE. There are 16 residues in the CDR3. The CDR3 region is CASSVSWGSLYNEQFF. Here the CDR3 DNA reads TGTGCCAGCAGCGTCTCTTGGGGGAGCCTTTACAATGAGCAGTTCTTC.

The chain links TRBV25-1 to TRBJ1-3, with D possibly TRBD1 on 6 matching bases. CDR3 length: 15 amino acids. Trimming removed 4 bases from V and 3 bases from J, with 13 bases in between. The V gene's germline CDR1 is MGHDK and CDR2 SYGVNS. CDR3 sequence reads: CASSAIRGGGNTIYF. DNA for the CDR3: TGTGCCAGCAGTGCAATCAGGGGCGGTGGAAACACCATATATTTT.

J is TRBJ2-5 and V is TRBV3-1 (or the pseudogene TRBV3-2); TRBD2 matches at 10 bases. This CDR3 has 17 amino acids. In germline, CDR1 is LGHDT, CDR2 YNNKEL (reference sequence). The V gene end was trimmed by 3 bases and the J gene end by 2 bases; junction bases not matched to a gene: 9. CDR3 in amino acids: CASSQASGRGGQETQYF. The CDR3, as DNA: TGTGCCAGCAGCCAGGCTAGCGGGAGAGGAGGGCAAGAGACCCAGTACTTC.

The CDR3, as DNA: TGTGCCAGCAGTTACGGCAGGGGTTATGGCTACACCTTC. This codes for CASSYGRGYGYTF. The rearrangement uses TRBV6-5 and TRBJ1-2, with D perhaps TRBD1 (6 bases). The CDR3 is 13 amino acids. Trimming removed 2 bases from V and 5 bases from J, with 9 bases in between. CDR1 and CDR2 from the germline V gene are MNHEY and SVGAGI.

The chain joins TRBV5-4 to TRBJ1-4; 7 nucleotides align to TRBD1. V shed 4 bases and J 8 bases; nucleotides not matched to a gene: 11. Germline assignment: CDR1 SGHNT and CDR2 YYREEE (reference sequence). This CDR3 has 15 residues. For the CDR3, the DNA is TGTGCCAGCAGCCCCGGACAGGCCACAGGAGAAAAACTGTTTTTT. It translates to CASSPGQATGEKLFF.

CDR3 nucleotides: TGTGCCAGCGGGAGACCTCCTAGCGGGAGGGCCGACAATGAGCAGTTCTTC. Protein sequence: CASGRPPSGRADNEQFF. V usage is TRBV2 and J usage is TRBJ2-1; TRBD2 matches at 12 bases. Germline CDR1 reads SNHLY; CDR2 reads FYNNEI. There are 17 residues in the CDR3. V gave up 8 bases and J gave up 5 bases; unmatched junction bases: 13.

This chain connects TRBV30 to TRBJ1-1; perhaps TRBD1 as D (5 bases). The germline V and J ends were trimmed by 3 bases and 0 bases, with 14 bases remaining between them. In germline, CDR1 is GTSNPN, CDR2 SVGIG (reference sequence). The CDR3 has 15 amino acids. The CDR3 DNA reads TGTGCCTGGAGCCTAGACAGACCCATGAACACTGAAGCTTTCTTT. This sequence encodes CAWSLDRPMNTEAFF.

The genes are TRBV7-2 and TRBJ2-7; D may be TRBD1 (6 bases). Trimming took 5 bases from V and 3 from J, leaving 14 bases between them. The length of the CDR3 is 14 residues. Germline CDR1 and CDR2: SGHTA and FQGNSA. The DNA of the CDR3 is TGTGCCAGCAGCCCTACCACAGGGATCTACGAGCAGTACTTC. Amino acids: CASSPTTGIYEQYF.

V usage is TRBV7-2 and J usage is TRBJ2-3, with 10 bases lining up with TRBD1. Germline CDR1 is SGHTA and CDR2 is FQGNSA. CDR3 length: 18 residues. Unmatched junction bases numbered 9, after V lost 3 bases and J lost 0 bases. The DNA of the CDR3 is TGTGCCAGCAGCTTCTGGACAGGGGGAGCCTCTAGCACAGATACGCAGTATTTT. The encoded protein is CASSFWTGGASSTDTQYF.

This sequence joins TRBV28 and TRBJ1-5; D uncertain. V was shortened by 3 bases and J by 4 bases, with 7 bases between the two germline ends. This CDR3 has 13 amino acids. Germline lookup yields CDR1 MDHEN and CDR2 SYDVKM. CDR3 coding DNA: TGTGCCAGCAGTTTGTTCAGAAATCAGCCCCAGCATTTT. It specifies CASSLFRNQPQHF.

The V gene is TRBV2, the J gene TRBJ2-3; possible D gene TRBD2, 5 bases. The length of the CDR3 is 11 residues. Trimming shortened V by 7 bases and J by 3 bases, and 5 bases separated the two germline ends. CDR1 and CDR2 (germline): SNHLY, FYNNEI. For the CDR3, the DNA is TGTGCCAGCACGGGGACAGATACGCAGTATTTT. This codes for CASTGTDTQYF. The whole variable domain, remainder taken from reference TRBV2 and TRBJ2-3, is EPEVTQTPSHQVTQMGQEVILRCVPISNHLYFYWYRQILGQKVEFLVSFYNNEISEKSEIFDDQFSVERPDGSNFTLKIRSTKLEDSAMYFCASTGTDTQYFGPGTRLTVL.

The chain's CDR3 is CASSPRGGDQPQHF. The CDR3 nucleotides are TGTGCCAGCAGTCCTAGAGGGGGGGATCAGCCCCAGCATTTT. This chain joins TRBV6-5 and TRBJ1-5; D perhaps matches TRBD1 (6 bases). V lost 5 bases and J lost 5, with 13 bases in between. Germline CDR1 MNHEY, CDR2 SVGAGI. CDR3 length: 14 residues.